This entry concerns a single TCR beta chain. Its antigen is unidentified. The data derive from a study of T cell repertoires in cytomegalovirus infection. Study context: Through public TCR beta signatures, both CMV infection and matching HLA type were indicated. Study-level findings and limits: CMV carriers having the relevant HLA were flagged by cumulative public TCR beta family frequency. What dominated the ex vivo response were HLA-C-restricted CMV-specific TCR beta clonotypes.

TCRdb re-analysed the reads in MiXCR, keeping a single row per CDR3 protein. This table holds fewer than 550,000 distinct CDR3 sequences, 31% found once. The TCR was taken from a human donor in good health (CMV status not recorded). Some clones in this sample may be carry-over from other donors' samples. The source material was PBMCs.

CDR3 in amino acids: CSVEGLAPYEQYF. Here the CDR3 DNA reads TGCAGCGTTGAAGGTCTAGCGCCCTACGAGCAGTACTTC. V gene TRBV29-1 combines with J gene TRBJ2-7; D perhaps matches TRBD2 (6 bases). Trimming shortened V by 1 base and J by 2 bases, and 9 bases separated the two germline ends. CDR3 size: 13 residues. Germline assignment: CDR1 SQVTM and CDR2 ANQGSEA.